Presented here are 28 T cell receptor beta chains from one specimen sequenced in a study of T cells in Graves' hyperthyroidism and ophthalmopathy. Amplified TCR beta CDR3 regions derived from RNA transcripts. In the first-round RT-PCR of the TCR CDR3, the HTBI primer set was used. TCRdb re-analysed the multiplex PCR reads in MiXCR, keeping a single row per CDR3 protein. Of over 500,000 distinct CDR3 sequences listed, over 45% are singletons. The sample consisted of peripheral blood or thyroid tissue (not recorded which). The source is an adult woman with Graves' disease, either hyperthyroidism or ophthalmopathy (not recorded which).

This clonotype is a singleton in its sample. A read error is likely, as this CDR3 ends without the conserved phenylalanine or tryptophan. The DNA is omitted, as the CDR3 cannot be located on it reliably, and the CDR3 follows TCRdb's listing. This chain's CDR3 is CASSLVPAL. The chain couples TRBV7-2 to TRBJ2-5. A total of 9 residues make up the CDR3, ends included. CDR1 and CDR2 (germline): SGHTA, FQGNSA.

This clonotype was observed many times. The chain combines TRBV7-9 with TRBJ1-3; D unclear. Germline values: CDR1 SEHNR, CDR2 FQNEAQ (reference sequence). Between the trimmed V and J ends, which lost 6 bases and 1 base, there was a span of 10 bases. This CDR3 has 14 residues. The CDR3 nucleotides are TGTGCCAGCAGTTATTTGGGGTCTGGAAACACCATATATTTT. This gives the protein CASSYLGSGNTIYF. Filled out from reference TRBV7-9 and TRBJ1-3, the complete variable domain reads DTGVSQNPRHKITKRGQNVTFRCDPISEHNRLYWYRQTLGQGPEFLTYFQNEAQLEKSRLLSDRFSAERPKGSFSTLEIQRTEQGDSAMYLCASSYLGSGNTIYFGEGSWLTVV.

This clonotype occurred many times. V gene TRBV14 combines with J gene TRBJ2-5; no firm D call. The CDR3 spans 16 residues. Trimming took off 1 base at V and 2 bases at J, with 14 bases between the two ends. Germline V gene data show CDR1 as SGHDN and CDR2 as FVKESK. CDR3 sequence: CASSQGFGFLQETQYF. The CDR3 DNA sequence: TGTGCCAGCAGCCAAGGGTTCGGCTTCCTACAAGAGACCCAGTACTTC.

This clonotype was observed many times. This chain connects TRBV29-1 to TRBJ2-7, with 8 positions matching TRBD2. Germline CDR1 and CDR2: SQVTM and ANQGSEA. The CDR3 is made up of 15 amino acids. V shed 0 bases, J shed 2 bases, and the junction held 6 bases outside the gene matches. CDR3 nucleotides: TGCAGCGTTGAAGATCGGATAGCGGGGACCTACGAGCAGTACTTC. It codes for CSVEDRIAGTYEQYF.

This clonotype has a handful of counts. The genes are TRBV6-6 and TRBJ1-2; TRBD1 aligns across 7 bases. The length of the CDR3 is 15 residues. Germline lookup yields CDR1 MNHNY and CDR2 SVGAGI (reference sequence). Trimming took 5 bases from V and 1 from J; bases not matched to a gene: 7. The chain's CDR3 is CASSIQGLSNYGYTF. Here the CDR3 DNA reads TGTGCCAGCAGTATACAGGGGCTAAGTAACTATGGCTACACCTTC.

The chain combines TRBV10-3 with TRBJ2-5; 7 nucleotides agree with TRBD1. The CDR3 has 13 residues. Germline CDR1 and CDR2: ENHRY and SYGVKD. Trimming removed 11 bases from V and 4 bases from J; junction bases left unmatched: 10. The CDR3 DNA is TGTGCCGTCCGACAGGGTGTGCGAGAGACCCAGTACTTC. Its translation: CAVRQGVRETQYF.

The sample holds many counts of this clonotype. The genes are TRBV11-2 and TRBJ1-2; no firm D call. Germline V CDR1 and CDR2: SGHAT, FQNNGV. This CDR3 has 13 amino acids. Trimming cost V 4 bases and J 4 bases, with 10 bases left between them. The CDR3 protein is CASSSPSFYGYTF. The DNA for the CDR3 is TGTGCCAGCAGCTCCCCAAGCTTCTATGGCTACACCTTC.

V usage is TRBV20-1 and J usage is TRBJ1-2; 7 bases agree with TRBD1. The germline V gene has CDR1 DFQATT and CDR2 SNEGSKA (reference sequence). With V trimmed by 6 bases and J by 8 bases, 9 bases remained unmatched. This CDR3 is built from 12 residues. The CDR3 DNA reads TGCAGTGCCCCGGGACAGCCGAGAGGCTACACCTTC. Its protein product is CSAPGQPRGYTF.

This clonotype came up a few times. With a much larger clone just one base away, this may be a read error. This sequence joins TRBV19 and TRBJ1-1; 9 bases map to TRBD1. The CDR3 sequence is 15 residues long. Per germline, CDR1 LNHDA and CDR2 SQIVND (reference sequence). CDR3 in amino acids: CASSKTGTGITGAFF. In DNA form, the CDR3 reads TGTGCCAGTAGTAAGACCGGGACAGGGATCACTGGAGCTTTCTTT.

This chain connects TRBV18 to TRBJ2-5; 8 bases are a match to TRBD1. After removal of 3 bases from V and 3 bases from J, the junction contained 3 bases not matched to a gene. CDR3 length: 14 residues. Germline loops: CDR1 KGHSH, CDR2 LQKENI. The CDR3 bases are TGTGCCAGCTCACCTGTGACAGGGGAAGAGACCCAGTACTTC. The encoded protein is CASSPVTGEETQYF.

The rearrangement uses TRBV19 and TRBJ1-1; D unresolved. Germline V lookup: CDR1 LNHDA, CDR2 SQIVND (reference sequence). The ends were cut back, 7 bases at V and 7 bases at J, with 10 bases in the middle. The CDR3 is 11 amino acids. The CDR3 sequence is CASIHWVEAFF. The DNA for the CDR3 is TGTGCCAGTATTCATTGGGTTGAAGCTTTCTTT.

Many counts were recorded for this clonotype. This chain connects TRBV4-3 to TRBJ1-6; the D gene is possibly TRBD1 (6 bases). The V gene's germline CDR1 is LGHNA and CDR2 YSLEER. This CDR3 has 16 amino acids. The V end lost 1 base, the J end lost 3 bases, and 10 bases lay between the germline ends. CDR3 in DNA: TGCGCCAGCAGCCAAGCTCGGACAGTCTATAATTCACCCCTCCACTTT. Translating it yields CASSQARTVYNSPLHF.

Ten or more counts support this clonotype. The gene calls are TRBV5-1 and TRBJ1-1; TRBD1 matches at 8 bases. Germline V gene data show CDR1 as SGHRS and CDR2 as YFSETQ. The V gene end was trimmed by 4 bases and the J gene end by 6 bases; junction bases not matched to a gene: 11. This CDR3 region has 15 residues. The CDR3 DNA reads TGCGCCAGCAGCAAAGGACAGGGTCGGAGTGCTGAAGCTTTCTTT. It translates to CASSKGQGRSAEAFF. Based on the CDR3 plus reference TRBV5-1 and TRBJ1-1, the full variable domain is KAGVTQTPRYLIKTRGQQVTLSCSPISGHRSVSWYQQTPGQGLQFLFEYFSETQRNKGNFPGRFSGRQFSNSRSEMNVSTLELGDSALYLCASSKGQGRSAEAFFGQGTRLTVV.

This sequence joins TRBV2 and TRBJ2-2; the D gene is possibly TRBD1 (5 bases). CDR3 length: 14 amino acids. Trimming stripped 3 bases from V and 9 bases from J, with 14 bases between. Germline CDR1 SNHLY, CDR2 FYNNEI. The CDR3 DNA reads TGTGCCAGCAGTGAGATGGACGCAGGGTGGGAGCTGTTTTTT. Translating gives CASSEMDAGWELFF.

This clonotype was seen ten or more times. This chain joins TRBV2 and TRBJ1-1; possible D gene TRBD1, 5 bases. The germline V gene has CDR1 SNHLY and CDR2 FYNNEI. V was pared by 8 bases and J by 0 bases, with 16 bases between. The CDR3 loop spans 15 amino acids. In nucleotides, the CDR3 is TGTGCCAGCGTCGACCGGGCAGGGTTGAACACTGAAGCTTTCTTT. It codes for CASVDRAGLNTEAFF.

Remarks on this clonotype: This may come from a read error, since a much larger clone is one base off. This chain's CDR3 is CASSVENGQYF. Written as DNA, the CDR3 is TGCGCCAGCAGCGTCGAGAACGGGCAGTACTTC. V is TRBV5-1 and J is TRBJ2-7; D gene ambiguous. Germline values: CDR1 SGHRS, CDR2 YFSETQ. V was clipped by 4 bases and J by 9 bases, with 11 bases between them. The CDR3 runs to 11 residues.

The V and J genes are TRBV25-1 and TRBJ2-1, with 8 bases fitting TRBD2. Germline lookup yields CDR1 MGHDK and CDR2 SYGVNS. CDR3 length: 13 residues. V lost 5 bases, J lost 8 bases, and 5 bases stayed unmatched. In DNA, the CDR3 is TGTGCCAGCAGTAAGGCCGGGGGGGATGAGCAGTTCTTC. This encodes CASSKAGGDEQFF.

The table lists this clonotype with many counts. This chain joins TRBV20-1 and TRBJ1-1, with TRBD1 as a possible D gene (6 bases). Germline V gene data show CDR1 as DFQATT and CDR2 as SNEGSKA (reference sequence). The CDR3 loop spans 11 amino acids. The V end lost 2 bases, the J end lost 7 bases, and 8 bases lay between the germline ends. DNA of the CDR3: TGCAGTGCTAGAAGGGGGGGTGAAGCTTTCTTT. This gives the protein CSARRGGEAFF.

The chain uses TRBV20-1 and TRBJ1-2; 7 bases are a match to TRBD1. V lost 6 bases to trimming and J lost 9 bases; unmatched junction nucleotides: 7. Germline V lookup: CDR1 DFQATT, CDR2 SNEGSKA (reference sequence). The CDR3 extends over 11 amino acids. CDR3 loop: CSAQRGQSYTF. The CDR3 DNA reads TGCAGTGCGCAACGGGGACAGAGCTACACCTTC.

The chain carries TRBV7-9 and TRBJ1-6, with 10 bases aligning to TRBD1. J gave up 9 bases and V 6 bases, and 8 bases lay outside the gene matches. This CDR3 comprises 15 residues. In germline, CDR1 is SEHNR, CDR2 FQNEAQ (reference sequence). The CDR3 DNA sequence: TGTGCCAGCAGTCGGGACAGGGGAGGCGGTTCACCCCTCCACTTT. It encodes CASSRDRGGGSPLHF.

Ten or more counts support this clonotype. The chain combines TRBV5-1 with TRBJ1-1; 8 positions match TRBD1. The CDR3 contains 14 residues. Germline V gives CDR1 SGHRS, CDR2 YFSETQ. V was clipped by 4 bases and J by 0 bases; unmatched bases: 2. In DNA, the CDR3 is TGCGCCAGCAGCAAGGACAGGGTGAACACTGAAGCTTTCTTT. Translated, it gives CASSKDRVNTEAFF. The variable domain in full, with the rest retrieved from reference TRBV5-1 and TRBJ1-1, is KAGVTQTPRYLIKTRGQQVTLSCSPISGHRSVSWYQQTPGQGLQFLFEYFSETQRNKGNFPGRFSGRQFSNSRSEMNVSTLELGDSALYLCASSKDRVNTEAFFGQGTRLTVV.

With regard to this clonotype: One junction end disagrees with the germline gene, perhaps due to a read error. The gene calls are TRBV7-9 and TRBJ2-2; tentative D call: TRBD1 (5 bases). The CDR3 totals 15 residues. The germline CDR1 and CDR2 sequences are SEHNR and FQNEAQ (reference sequence). The chain's CDR3 is CASSQGLGQRGELFF. The CDR3 DNA follows: TGCGCCAGCAGCCAAGGGCTTGGACAACGCGGGGAGCTGTTTTTT.

In its sample, this clonotype was seen many times. The chain is built from TRBV29-1 and TRBJ1-2, with D possibly TRBD1 on 5 matching bases. The CDR3 is 11 amino acids. The germline V gene has CDR1 SQVTM and CDR2 ANQGSEA. The ends were cut back, 3 bases at V and 8 bases at J, with 10 bases in the middle. The CDR3 DNA reads as TGCAGCGTTGAGGGTAGGGGCGGCTACACCTTC. Translated, it gives CSVEGRGGYTF.

This clonotype was detected only a few times. The chain carries TRBV5-1 and TRBJ2-7; 8 bases match TRBD2. Germline CDR1 and CDR2: SGHRS and YFSETQ. Unmatched junction bases numbered 11, after V lost 0 bases and J lost 0 bases. This CDR3 is built from 18 residues. CDR3 DNA sequence: TGCGCCAGCAGCTTGGTCCCCATTAGCGGGGCGAGCTCCTACGAGCAGTACTTC. This translates into CASSLVPISGASSYEQYF.

Points on this clonotype: This clone may be a read error of a much larger clone one base away. The V and J genes are TRBV6-5 and TRBJ1-1, with a weak D call TRBD1 (5 bases). Between the trimmed V and J ends, which lost 6 bases and 11 bases, there was a span of 16 bases. CDR1 and CDR2 from the germline V gene are MNHEY and SVGAGI. This CDR3 contains 12 residues. CDR3 region: CASSCRGGGAFF. CDR3 DNA sequence: TGTGCCAGCAGCTGCCGGGGTGGGGGGGCTTTCTTT.

The chain links TRBV25-1 to TRBJ2-1; D is undetermined. This CDR3 has 12 amino acids. The V gene's germline CDR1 is MGHDK and CDR2 SYGVNS. Trimming shortened V by 8 bases and J by 15 bases, and 20 bases separated the two germline ends. DNA for the CDR3: TGTGCCAGCGGCCCTCCGATCGCTAAAAGGTTCTTC. It is translated as CASGPPIAKRFF.

This chain uses TRBV6-1 with TRBJ2-2; no firm D call. The V gene lost 7 bases and the J gene lost 7 bases, with 1 base spanning the gap. Germline V CDR1 and CDR2: MNHNS, SASEGT. The CDR3 covers 9 residues. The CDR3 region has the DNA TGTGCCAGCAACGGGGAGCTGTTTTTT. Amino acids: CASNGELFF.

CDR3 in amino acids: CASQVSSAGAEQYF. Written as DNA, the CDR3 is TGTGCCAGCCAAGTCTCGAGTGCGGGGGCCGAGCAGTACTTC. The chain employs TRBV25-1 and TRBJ2-7; tentative D call: TRBD2 (7 bases). Germline-derived CDR1 and CDR2 are MGHDK and SYGVNS. The CDR3 is made up of 14 amino acids. Trimming removed 8 bases from V and 6 bases from J, with 20 bases in between.